These 2 T cell receptor beta chains came from one sample sequenced in a study of T cell responses to AZD1222 COVID-19 vaccine. Sequencing was performed with immunoSEQ multiplex PCR; in TCRdb, only in-frame clones are kept and a portion is missing. The data hold about 180,000 clones, with roughly 94% observed a single time. The sample was peripheral blood, taken 28 days after the second AZD1222 dose. These receptors all come from an adult who received the AZD1222 COVID-19 vaccine.

The chain couples TRBV6-5 to TRBJ1-6; TRBD1 is a possible D gene (5 bases). Germline V CDR1 and CDR2: MNHEY, SVGAGI. V was pared by 6 bases and J by 9 bases, with 18 bases between. This CDR3 is 15 amino acids long. CDR3 nucleotides: TGTGCCAGCAGACCCAGGGAAGGGTTTGGTTCACCCCTCCACTTT. Its protein is CASRPREGFGSPLHF.

As for this clone: The same CDR3 also results from other DNA sequences found in this sample. The chain uses TRBV19 and TRBJ1-5; D ambiguous. Between the trimmed V and J ends, which lost 4 bases and 2 bases, there was a span of 12 bases. The CDR3 totals 15 residues. CDR1 is LNHDA and CDR2 is SQIVND in the germline V gene (reference sequence). CDR3 bases: TGTGCCAGTAGTACGACGGGAGGCGGCAATCAGCCCCAGCATTTT. Protein: CASSTTGGGNQPQHF.